A selection of T cell receptor beta chains follows, all from one sample in a study of T cell responses to AZD1222 COVID-19 vaccine. Some clones are missing from TCRdb's copy, which holds only in-frame ones; the method was immunoSEQ multiplex PCR. The sample includes approximately 150,000 clones, 85% to 90% seen only once; the top ten take about 1.5%. The source material was peripheral blood, sampled on day 0 of AZD1222 vaccination. All receptors derive from an adult in good health. CDR3s include the opening cysteine and the closing phenylalanine or tryptophan. The D gene is left open where the match is weak. Rows may omit the clone size; those that give it use once, few, many or a size class.

d_call	clone_size	v_call	cdr3_length	j_call	cdr3_aa	cdr3_nt
TRBD1	.	TRBV4-1	15	TRBJ1-1	CASSQLTGVNTEAFF	TGCGCCAGCAGCCAGTTGACAGGGGTGAACACTGAAGCTTTCTTT
TRBD1	.	TRBV5-1	16	TRBJ1-5	CASSPDRADGNQPQHF	TGCGCCAGCAGCCCCGACAGGGCCGACGGCAATCAGCCCCAGCATTTT
TRBD2	.	TRBV7-8	16	TRBJ2-2	CASSLSSGGAPGELFF	TGTGCCAGCAGCTTAAGTAGCGGGGGGGCTCCCGGGGAGCTGTTTTTT
.	.	TRBV18	18	TRBJ1-4	CASSPVSPPRSGSEKLFF	TGTGCCAGCTCACCAGTCTCTCCTCCAAGGTCCGGGAGTGAAAAACTGTTTTTT
TRBD1	.	TRBV4-1	21	TRBJ2-1	CASSHIRGQGSISSSYNEQFF	TGCGCCAGCAGCCACATCCGTGGACAGGGATCGATTTCGAGCTCCTACAATGAGCAGTTCTTC
.	.	TRBV11-3	14	TRBJ2-3	CASSAGGPTDTQYF	TGTGCCAGCAGCGCAGGCGGCCCCACAGATACGCAGTATTTT
TRBD1	.	TRBV4-1	16	TRBJ1-2	CASSPRSTGVNYGYTF	TGCGCCAGCAGCCCACGATCGACAGGGGTTAACTATGGCTACACCTTC
.	.	TRBV7-9	13	TRBJ1-2	CASSLVTDYGYTF	TGTGCCAGCAGCTTAGTCACCGACTATGGCTACACCTTC
.	.	TRBV6-4	11	TRBJ1-6	CATIYNSPLHF	TGTGCCACCATTTATAATTCACCCCTCCACTTT
.	.	TRBV19	14	TRBJ1-6	CASSIIGGETPLHF	TGTGCCAGTAGTATAATAGGGGGGGAAACACCCCTCCACTTT
.	.	TRBV5-1	15	TRBJ2-7	CASSLGRWGYYEQYF	TGCGCCAGCAGCTTGGGACGGTGGGGGTACTACGAGCAGTACTTC
.	.	TRBV7-2	15	TRBJ1-6	CASSLGGSENSPLHF	TGTGCCAGCAGCTTGGGGGGTTCGGAGAATTCACCCCTCCACTTT
TRBD2	.	TRBV3-1/TRBV3-2	14	TRBJ2-7	CASRLAGGRYEQYF	TGTGCCAGCAGGTTAGCGGGGGGGCGGTACGAGCAGTACTTC
.	.	TRBV5-1	14	TRBJ1-2	CASSLGVPGHGYTF	TGCGCCAGCAGCCTAGGGGTACCTGGGCATGGCTACACCTTC
.	.	TRBV18	12	TRBJ1-1	CASSPTGTEAFF	TGTGCCAGCTCACCAACAGGAACTGAAGCTTTCTTT
TRBD1	.	TRBV9	15	TRBJ1-1	CASSGTGALNTEAFF	TGTGCCAGCAGCGGGACAGGTGCCCTAAACACTGAAGCTTTCTTT
.	.	TRBV5-4	16	TRBJ2-7	CASSSRARDGSYEQYF	TGTGCCAGCAGCTCTCGGGCAAGGGACGGCTCCTACGAGCAGTACTTC
.	.	TRBV12-5	9	TRBJ1-1	CGSRGKAFF	TGTGGATCGAGGGGGAAAGCTTTCTTT
.	.	TRBV18	11	TRBJ2-5	CASSSGETQYF	TGTGCCAGCTCATCCGGAGAGACCCAGTACTTC
.	.	TRBV28	13	TRBJ2-1	CASSLSPSDEQFF	TGTGCCAGCAGTTTGTCCCCCTCCGATGAGCAGTTCTTC
.	.	TRBV6-5	12	TRBJ2-7	CASRPFPYEQYF	TGTGCCAGCAGACCCTTCCCCTACGAGCAGTACTTC
TRBD1	once	TRBV3-1/TRBV3-2	14	TRBJ1-5	CASSQVTGGSPQHF	TGTGCCAGCAGCCAAGTTACAGGGGGCTCGCCCCAGCATTTT
TRBD2	.	TRBV2	16	TRBJ2-7	CASRRGLAGGVVEQYF	TGTGCCAGCAGACGGGGACTAGCGGGGGGTGTCGTCGAGCAGTACTTC